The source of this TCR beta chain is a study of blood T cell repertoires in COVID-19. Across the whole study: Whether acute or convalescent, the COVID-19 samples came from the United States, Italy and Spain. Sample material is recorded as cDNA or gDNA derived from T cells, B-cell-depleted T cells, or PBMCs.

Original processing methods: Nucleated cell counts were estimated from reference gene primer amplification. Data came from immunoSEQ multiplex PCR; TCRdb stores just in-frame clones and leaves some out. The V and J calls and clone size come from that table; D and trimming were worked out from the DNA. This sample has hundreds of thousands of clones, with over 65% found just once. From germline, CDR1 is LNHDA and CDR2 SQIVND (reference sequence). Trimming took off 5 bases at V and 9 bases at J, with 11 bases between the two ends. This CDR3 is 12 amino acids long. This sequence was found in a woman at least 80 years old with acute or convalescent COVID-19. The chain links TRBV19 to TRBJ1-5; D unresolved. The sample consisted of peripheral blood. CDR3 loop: CASSLMYRPQHF. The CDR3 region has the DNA TGTGCCAGTAGTCTAATGTATCGGCCCCAGCATTTT.